A selection of T cell receptor beta chains follows, all from one sample in a study of early T cells in non-severe SARS-CoV-2 infection. TCRdb recomputed calls from the 5' RACE reads with MiXCR, one row per CDR3 protein. This sample has some 80,000 distinct CDR3 sequences; 10% occur once, and the top ten carry over 7.5%. The sequenced sample was whole blood, obtained at baseline. These receptors were collected from an adult who was a healthcare worker with PCR-confirmed SARS-CoV-2 infection or an uninfected control (not recorded which). Each CDR3 is given with its conserved first and last residue. The order of the fields is V gene, J gene, clone size, D gene, CDR3 protein, CDR3 DNA. D genes are given only for firm matches. Clone size appears in some rows only: once, few, many, or a class for an expanded clone.

TRBV11-2	TRBJ2-4	many	-	CASSFLRGGVLAKNIQYF	TGTGCCAGCAGCTTCCTGAGGGGCGGGGTACTAGCCAAAAACATTCAGTACTTC
TRBV4-1	TRBJ2-1	-	-	CASSQDLAGLLYNEQFF	TGCGCCAGCAGCCAGGACCTGGCGGGCCTACTCTACAATGAGCAGTTCTTC
TRBV20-1	TRBJ2-1	-	TRBD1	CSAPSDRGHNEQFF	TGCAGTGCTCCTTCGGACAGGGGCCACAATGAGCAGTTCTTC
TRBV20-1	TRBJ2-7	few	TRBD2	CSARRTSGRAMHF	TGCAGTGCTCGGAGGACTAGCGGGAGGGCCATGCACTTC
TRBV2	TRBJ1-3	few	-	CASSETDLSGNTIYF	TGTGCCAGCAGTGAGACGGATCTCTCTGGAAACACCATATATTTT
TRBV7-3	TRBJ1-4	few	-	CASSYQSRATNEKLFF	TGTGCCAGCAGCTACCAATCCAGGGCAACTAATGAAAAACTGTTTTTT
TRBV6-5	TRBJ2-3	-	-	CASSYGTDTQYF	TGTGCCAGCAGTTACGGCACAGATACGCAGTATTTT
TRBV12-3/TRBV12-4	TRBJ1-2	-	-	CATRLGGRNYGYTF	TGTGCCACCCGGCTCGGGGGGCGCAACTATGGCTACACCTTC
TRBV7-9	TRBJ2-2	-	TRBD1	CASRSGTAFTGELFF	TGTGCCAGCAGGTCCGGGACAGCCTTTACCGGGGAGCTGTTTTTT
TRBV4-1	TRBJ1-3	few	-	CASSQVGWAGNTIYF	TGCGCCAGCAGCCAAGTAGGATGGGCTGGAAACACCATATATTTT
TRBV6-2/TRBV6-3	TRBJ1-1	-	-	CASSYSRSGGTEAFF	TGTGCCAGCAGTTACTCGAGGAGTGGCGGGACTGAAGCTTTCTTT
TRBV5-1	TRBJ2-1	-	-	CASSPPDPGEQFF	TGCGCCAGCAGTCCACCCGATCCGGGTGAGCAGTTCTTC
TRBV7-9	TRBJ1-3	-	-	CASSLYQSSGNTIYF	TGTGCCAGCAGCTTATATCAGTCCTCTGGAAACACCATATATTTT
TRBV21-1	TRBJ2-3	once	-	CASSKRDRPGTDTQYF	TGTGCCAGCAGCAAAAGGGACCGGCCCGGCACAGATACGCAGTATTTT
TRBV10-3	TRBJ2-2	-	-	CALRDINTGELFF	TGTGCCCTTCGGGATATAAACACCGGGGAGCTGTTTTTT
TRBV4-2	TRBJ1-1	few	TRBD1	CASSQDNRGNTEAFF	TGTGCCAGCAGCCAGGACAACAGGGGGAACACTGAAGCTTTCTTT
TRBV19	TRBJ2-3	-	-	CASSIGPTGRPTQYF	TGTGCCAGTAGTATAGGCCCCACTGGAAGACCAACGCAGTATTTT
TRBV7-2	TRBJ2-3	many	-	CASSLVVGASGDTQYF	TGTGCCAGCAGCTTAGTTGTGGGGGCAAGTGGAGATACGCAGTATTTT
TRBV7-3	TRBJ2-2	-	-	CASSLAQLTGELFF	TGTGCCAGCAGCTTAGCACAGCTCACCGGGGAGCTGTTTTTT
TRBV12-3/TRBV12-4	TRBJ2-1	few	TRBD2	CASSRGGEWGDEQFF	TGTGCCAGCAGCCGGGGGGGAGAATGGGGCGATGAGCAGTTCTTC
TRBV6-2/TRBV6-3	TRBJ1-5	few	-	CASREPTAGNQPQHF	TGTGCCAGCAGGGAACCGACAGCGGGCAATCAGCCCCAGCATTTT
TRBV20-1	TRBJ2-1	few	TRBD2	CSAPPPGTSGREQFF	TGCAGTGCTCCTCCCCCCGGGACTAGCGGGCGGGAGCAGTTCTTC
TRBV2	TRBJ2-3	-	-	CASSGKAEELTDTQYF	TGTGCCAGCAGTGGTAAAGCGGAAGAGCTCACAGATACGCAGTATTTT
TRBV6-2/TRBV6-3	TRBJ1-2	once	TRBD1	CASSYSGTALYGYTF	TGTGCCAGCAGTTACTCCGGGACAGCTCTCTATGGCTACACCTTC
TRBV10-3	TRBJ1-1	few	TRBD1	CAIRWDRGNTEAFF	TGTGCCATCAGATGGGACAGGGGGAACACTGAAGCTTTCTTT
TRBV25-1	TRBJ2-7	few	TRBD1	CANSDRGTTYEQYF	TGTGCGAACTCAGACAGGGGGACAACCTACGAGCAGTACTTC
TRBV7-2	TRBJ1-2	-	-	CASGKDGHYGYTF	TGTGCCAGCGGTAAGGACGGGCACTATGGCTACACCTTC
TRBV27	TRBJ2-1	few	-	CASSFLRNNEQFF	TGTGCCAGCAGTTTTCTAAGAAACAATGAGCAGTTCTTC
TRBV7-9	TRBJ2-3	-	TRBD2	CASSGRTSQRYTDTQYF	TGTGCCAGCAGCGGAAGGACTAGCCAGCGCTACACAGATACGCAGTATTTT
TRBV20-1	TRBJ2-7	few	-	CSVHASPYEQYF	TGCAGTGTTCACGCCAGTCCCTACGAGCAGTACTTC
TRBV5-4	TRBJ2-7	-	TRBD2	CASSPLTSFVSEQYF	TGTGCCAGCAGCCCGTTGACTAGCTTTGTGTCTGAGCAGTACTTC
TRBV7-9	TRBJ1-4	few	TRBD1	CASSSWMTGGRLGTNEKLFF	TGTGCCAGCAGCTCCTGGATGACAGGGGGGAGGTTGGGAACTAATGAAAAACTGTTTTTT
TRBV7-9	TRBJ2-5	many	-	CASSKTGKETQYF	TGTGCCAGCAGCAAGACAGGAAAAGAGACCCAGTACTTC
TRBV6-2/TRBV6-3	TRBJ2-5	many	TRBD2	CASSTWTSGREETQYF	TGTGCCAGCAGTACATGGACTAGCGGGAGGGAGGAGACCCAGTACTTC
TRBV4-2	TRBJ2-7	-	TRBD2	CASSQDLAGLYEQYF	TGTGCCAGCAGCCAAGATCTAGCGGGACTCTACGAGCAGTACTTC
TRBV27	TRBJ2-7	few	TRBD2	CASGAGISYEQYF	TGTGCCAGCGGAGCGGGGATCTCCTACGAGCAGTACTTC
TRBV5-1	TRBJ2-3	many	TRBD1	CAIAETGKSTDTQYF	TGCGCCATCGCCGAGACAGGGAAGAGCACAGATACGCAGTATTTT
TRBV24-1	TRBJ2-1	many	-	CATSARAEQFF	TGTGCCACCAGTGCGAGGGCTGAGCAGTTCTTC
TRBV18	TRBJ2-5	few	TRBD1	CASSPGQGAETQYF	TGTGCCAGCTCACCTGGACAGGGGGCGGAGACCCAGTACTTC
TRBV18	TRBJ1-1	many	-	CASSPQGNTEAFF	TGTGCCAGCTCTCCTCAGGGGAACACTGAAGCTTTCTTT
TRBV27	TRBJ2-2	few	-	CASSFSLQTGELFF	TGTGCCAGCAGTTTTTCTCTCCAAACCGGGGAACTGTTTTTT
TRBV2	TRBJ2-5	many	-	CASSNLETQYF	TGTGCCAGCAGTAACCTTGAGACCCAGTACTTC
TRBV10-3	TRBJ2-5	-	TRBD1	CAISPGQGLETQYF	TGTGCCATCTCCCCGGGACAGGGGCTTGAGACCCAGTACTTC
TRBV6-4	TRBJ2-3	many	-	CASSEISGTDTQYF	TGTGCCAGCAGTGAGATTAGCGGCACAGATACGCAGTATTTT
TRBV7-8	TRBJ2-5	few	-	CASSLAGRHLQETQYF	TGTGCCAGCAGCTTGGCCGGAAGACACCTCCAAGAGACCCAGTACTTC
TRBV15	TRBJ2-5	many	-	CATSPGPEKPETQYF	TGTGCCACCAGCCCGGGTCCTGAGAAACCAGAGACCCAGTACTTC
TRBV3-1	TRBJ2-1	few	TRBD2	CASSFNSGRSRNEQFF	TGTGCCAGCAGCTTTAATAGCGGGAGAAGTAGGAATGAGCAGTTCTTC